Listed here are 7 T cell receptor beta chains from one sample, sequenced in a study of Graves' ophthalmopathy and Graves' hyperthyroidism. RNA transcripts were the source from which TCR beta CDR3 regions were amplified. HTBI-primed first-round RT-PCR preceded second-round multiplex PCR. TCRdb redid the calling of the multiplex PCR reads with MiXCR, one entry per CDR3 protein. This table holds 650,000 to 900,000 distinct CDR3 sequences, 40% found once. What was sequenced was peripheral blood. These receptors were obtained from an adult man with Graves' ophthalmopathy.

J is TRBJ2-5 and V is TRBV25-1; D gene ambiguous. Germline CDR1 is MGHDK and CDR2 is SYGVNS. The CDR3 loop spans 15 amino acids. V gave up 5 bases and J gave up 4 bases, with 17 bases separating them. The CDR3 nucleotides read TGTGCCAGCAGTTCCCCTGCGCTCGGCGGAGAGACCCAGTACTTC. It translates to CASSSPALGGETQYF.

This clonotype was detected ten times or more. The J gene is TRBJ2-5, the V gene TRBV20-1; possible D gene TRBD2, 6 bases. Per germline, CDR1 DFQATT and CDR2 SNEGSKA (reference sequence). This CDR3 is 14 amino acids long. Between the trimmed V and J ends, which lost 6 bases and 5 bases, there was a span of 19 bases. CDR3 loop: CSAPAEEGTETQYF. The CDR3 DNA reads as TGCAGTGCCCCCGCGGAGGAGGGCACGGAGACCCAGTACTTC.

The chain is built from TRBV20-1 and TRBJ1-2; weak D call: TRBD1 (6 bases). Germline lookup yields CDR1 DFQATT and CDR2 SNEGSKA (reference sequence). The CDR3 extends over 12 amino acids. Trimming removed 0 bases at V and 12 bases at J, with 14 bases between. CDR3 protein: CSARDGQGRNTF. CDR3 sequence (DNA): TGCAGTGCTAGAGATGGGCAGGGGAGAAACACCTTC.

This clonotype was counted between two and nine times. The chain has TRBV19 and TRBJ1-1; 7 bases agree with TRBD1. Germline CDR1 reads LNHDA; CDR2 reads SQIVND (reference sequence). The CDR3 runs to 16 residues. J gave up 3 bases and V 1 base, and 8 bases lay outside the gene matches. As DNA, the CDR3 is TGTGCCAGTAGTATAGTCCACAGGGGTTACGACACTGAAGCTTTCTTT. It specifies CASSIVHRGYDTEAFF.

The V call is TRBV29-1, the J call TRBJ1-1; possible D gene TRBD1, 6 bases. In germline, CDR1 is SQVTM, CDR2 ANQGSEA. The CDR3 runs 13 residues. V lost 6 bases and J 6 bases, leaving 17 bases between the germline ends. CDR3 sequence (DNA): TGCAGCGTCGCCGACAGGCAGCGCCCTGAAGCTTTCTTT. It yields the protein CSVADRQRPEAFF.

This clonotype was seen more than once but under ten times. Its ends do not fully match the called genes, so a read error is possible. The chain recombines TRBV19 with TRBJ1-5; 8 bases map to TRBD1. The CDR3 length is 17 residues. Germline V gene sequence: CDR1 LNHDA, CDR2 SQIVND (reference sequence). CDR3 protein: CASRIGQGAVFAQPQHF. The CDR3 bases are TGTGCCAGTCGTATTGGGCAGGGGGCGGTTTTTGCCCAGCCCCAGCATTTT.

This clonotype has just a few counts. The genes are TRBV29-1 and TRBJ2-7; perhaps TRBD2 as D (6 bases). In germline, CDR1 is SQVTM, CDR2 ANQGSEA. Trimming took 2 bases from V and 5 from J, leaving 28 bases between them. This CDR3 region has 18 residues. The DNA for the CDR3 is TGCAGCGTTGAATTTAGGGGTGAGGGCGGGGTGAGAGTCCACGAGCAGTACTTC. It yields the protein CSVEFRGEGGVRVHEQYF.